Listed below are T cell receptor beta chains from one sample, sequenced in a study of cytomegalovirus exposure and HLA in healthy donors. Libraries were prepared by immunoSEQ multiplex PCR; TCRdb keeps only in-frame clonotypes and omits some of them. The sample lists 150,000 to 200,000 clones, roughly four fifths occurring once. The specimen was PBMCs. These receptors were collected from a man in his forties or fifties in good health and CMV-seropositive. Each CDR3 is given without its conserved first and last residue.

V: TRBV4-3
CDR3: ASSQDLGPLTNYGYT

V: TRBV11-2
CDR3: ASSLADRSSYNEQF

V: TRBV10-3
CDR3: ATQESRGLVTQY

V: TRBV13
CDR3: ASSHESGIEAF

V: TRBV6-1
CDR3: ASSPGTGKSETQY

V: TRBV11-2
CDR3: ASSHSGDQETQY

V: TRBV5-6
CDR3: ASSLGAHSEQF

V: TRBV7-2
CDR3: ASSSIWGGDEQF

V: TRBV6-5
CDR3: ASGRMGYQPQH

V: TRBV7-2
CDR3: ASSFGQGGSEKLF

V: TRBV7-2
CDR3: ASSLAGGSNQPQH

V: TRBV15
CDR3: ATSRDRTGRGEQY

V: TRBV7-2
CDR3: ASSPQNWSTLH

V: TRBV13
CDR3: ASRPASGSYNEQF

V: TRBV30
CDR3: AWSRTGGYGNTIY

V: TRBV5-5
CDR3: ASSLAGGSGSDSRTEAF

V: TRBV4-1
CDR3: ASSQTPTLETQY

V: TRBV27
CDR3: ASSLETGPLPTEAF

V: TRBV27
CDR3: ASSFWAGSYEQY

V: TRBV7-3
CDR3: ASSSDRNTGELF

V: TRBV6-1
CDR3: ASSGLRATDTQY

V: TRBV7-9
CDR3: ASSSNKGDEQF

V: TRBV29-1
CDR3: SVGPVETQY

V: TRBV6-6
CDR3: ASRSGASGNYEQY

V: TRBV7-8
CDR3: ASSLEGTQY

V: TRBV6-5
CDR3: ASSYSGGDETQY

V: TRBV6-5
CDR3: ASRPGQGAYEQY

V: TRBV28
CDR3: ASTYTGTKQETQY

V: TRBV29-1
CDR3: SAMTGNTDTQY

V: TRBV9
CDR3: ASSPGTSEETQY

V: TRBV19
CDR3: ASSRGQSNYGYT

V: TRBV7-7
CDR3: ASSISGSQETQY

V: TRBV11-2
CDR3: ASSAIPQGPNEQF

V: TRBV5-1
CDR3: ASSPGLEQY

V: TRBV4-2
CDR3: ASSQDRRSSGNTIY

V: TRBV30
CDR3: AWSARIGTGWTF

V: TRBV7-9
CDR3: ASTILDSGTEAF

V: TRBV7-3
CDR3: ASSLTGENTGELF

V: TRBV5-1
CDR3: ASSRTGLAYEQY

V: TRBV6-5
CDR3: ASSPSPGQGGEQY

V: TRBV7-6
CDR3: ASSPHPRYWDKDNSPLH

V: TRBV4-2
CDR3: ASSQPTTGEREQY

V: TRBV30
CDR3: AWGDRNYGYT

V: TRBV19
CDR3: ASSSGNTGELF

V: TRBV6-5
CDR3: ASRGQGWEKLF

V: TRBV9
CDR3: ASSVVREAPYEQY

V: TRBV28
CDR3: ASRQGEKQF

V: TRBV28
CDR3: ASSLVDRVYEQF

V: TRBV7-3
CDR3: ASSNGLAEQF

V: TRBV5-1
CDR3: ASRKTGLTGELF

V: TRBV5-1
CDR3: ASSQPGTRYSYEQY

V: TRBV5-1
CDR3: ASSSETGGANVLT

V: TRBV15
CDR3: ATSGTSVPGELF

V: TRBV20-1
CDR3: HPGMVDTQY

V: TRBV28
CDR3: ASSLVVQTSGLAGVRSYEQY